This entry lists 8 T cell receptor beta chains sequenced from one sample in a study of memory CD4+ T cells and cytomegalovirus serostatus. Sequenced by immunoSEQ multiplex PCR; TCRdb stores in-frame clones only, minus some. The table records some 87,000 clones, about 80% of them present only once. The sort gate was single viable CD3+CD4+CD8-CD45RO+ cells for memory CD4+ T cells. The specimen was memory CD4+ T cells from blood. These receptors all come from an adult in good health and CMV-seropositive.

The V call is TRBV9, the J call TRBJ1-1; tentative D call: TRBD1 (6 bases). This CDR3 spans 16 amino acids. V lost 4 bases, J lost 0 bases, and 16 bases lay in between. CDR1 is SGDLS and CDR2 is YYNGEE in the germline V gene. The CDR3, as DNA: TGTGCCAGCAGCCCATCAGCCGGGACATTGAACACTGAAGCTTTCTTT. The encoded protein is CASSPSAGTLNTEAFF.

The chain recombines TRBV2 with TRBJ2-5; TRBD1 matches 7 bases. The germline gives CDR1 SNHLY, CDR2 FYNNEI. The CDR3 loop spans 15 amino acids. With 4 bases clipped from V and 2 bases from J, the junction kept 7 bases outside the gene matches. DNA of the CDR3: TGTGCCAGCAGTGGGACAGGTAGAACTCAAGAGACCCAGTACTTC. Residues: CASSGTGRTQETQYF.

The DNA for the CDR3 is TGTGCCAGCAGTGAACGACGACAGGGGGCTGGTGGCTACACCTTC. Residues: CASSERRQGAGGYTF. The chain is built from TRBV25-1 and TRBJ1-2; TRBD1 matches 10 bases. The V and J ends lost 2 bases and 7 bases, in that order; junction bases with no gene match: 7. This CDR3 is 15 amino acids long. Germline V gives CDR1 MGHDK, CDR2 SYGVNS.

The V gene is TRBV30, the J gene TRBJ1-5, with D maybe TRBD1 (6 bases). With 0 bases removed from V and 8 bases from J, the gap between germline ends came to 11 bases. Germline CDR1 and CDR2: GTSNPN and SVGIG (reference sequence). The CDR3 is 13 amino acids. CDR3 sequence: CAWSVQGTEPQHF. The CDR3 region has the DNA TGTGCCTGGAGTGTACAGGGTACGGAGCCCCAGCATTTT.

The chain is built from TRBV5-4 and TRBJ1-2; no clear D gene. Per germline, CDR1 SGHNT and CDR2 YYREEE (reference sequence). CDR3 length: 15 amino acids. With 4 bases removed from V and 1 base from J, the gap between germline ends came to 14 bases. Here the CDR3 reads CASSQDAGVNYGYTF. DNA for the CDR3: TGTGCCAGCAGCCAAGATGCCGGAGTTAACTATGGCTACACCTTC.

This clone was counted a single time. The V gene is TRBV4-1, the J gene TRBJ1-2; possible D gene TRBD1, 6 bases. There are 15 residues in the CDR3. Germline V lookup: CDR1 MGHRA, CDR2 YSYEKL. Trimming stripped 1 base from V and 4 bases from J, with 13 bases between. CDR3 region: CASSQGDTTSYGYTF. As DNA, the CDR3 is TGCGCCAGCAGCCAAGGGGACACAACGTCCTATGGCTACACCTTC.

The V gene is TRBV2, the J gene TRBJ1-3; 9 bases align to TRBD1. Germline lookup yields CDR1 SNHLY and CDR2 FYNNEI. CDR3 size: 15 residues. J was trimmed by 2 bases and V by 9 bases; bases with no gene match: 8. The CDR3 here is CARRMDRGPGNTIYF. For the CDR3, the DNA is TGTGCCAGAAGAATGGACAGGGGCCCTGGAAACACCATATATTTT.

The J gene is TRBJ1-5, the V gene TRBV6-1; a possible D gene is TRBD1 (6 bases). V gave up 2 bases and J gave up 0 bases, with 11 bases separating them. Germline-derived CDR1 and CDR2 are MNHNS and SASEGT. The CDR3 has 16 residues. The CDR3 nucleotides are TGTGCCAGCAGTGAATGGGCAGGGGCTAGCAATCAGCCCCAGCATTTT. Protein sequence: CASSEWAGASNQPQHF.